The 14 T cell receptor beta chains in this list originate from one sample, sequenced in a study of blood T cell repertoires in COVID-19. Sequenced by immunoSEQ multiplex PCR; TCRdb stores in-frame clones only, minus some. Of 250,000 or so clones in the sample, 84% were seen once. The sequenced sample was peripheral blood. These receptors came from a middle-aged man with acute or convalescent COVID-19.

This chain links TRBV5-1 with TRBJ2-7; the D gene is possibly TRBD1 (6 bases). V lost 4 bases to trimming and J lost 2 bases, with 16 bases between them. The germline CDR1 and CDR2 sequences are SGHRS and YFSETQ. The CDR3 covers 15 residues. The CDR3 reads CASSPYRVNPYEQYF. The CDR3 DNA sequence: TGCGCCAGCAGCCCCTACAGGGTAAATCCCTACGAGCAGTACTTC.

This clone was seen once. The CDR3, as DNA: TGTGCCAGCAGCGGTACAGGAGTCTTTAACACTGAAGCTTTCTTT. Its translation: CASSGTGVFNTEAFF. The chain carries TRBV5-8 and TRBJ1-1, with D tentatively TRBD1 (5 bases). Germline loops: CDR1 SGHTS, CDR2 YDEGEE. The V gene lost 4 bases and the J gene lost 2 bases, with 15 bases spanning the gap. The CDR3 covers 15 residues. Filled out from reference TRBV5-8 and TRBJ1-1, the complete variable domain reads EAGVTQSPTHLIKTRGQQATLRCSPISGHTSVYWYQQALGLGLQFLLWYDEGEERNRGNFPPRFSGRQFPNYSSELNVNALELEDSALYLCASSGTGVFNTEAFFGQGTRLTVV.

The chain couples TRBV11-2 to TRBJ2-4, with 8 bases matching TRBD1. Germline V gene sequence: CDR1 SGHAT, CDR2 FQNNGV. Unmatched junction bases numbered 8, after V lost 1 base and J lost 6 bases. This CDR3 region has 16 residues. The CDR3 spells CASSLGGQARINIQYF. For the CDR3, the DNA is TGTGCCAGCAGCTTAGGGGGACAGGCCCGAATAAACATTCAGTACTTC. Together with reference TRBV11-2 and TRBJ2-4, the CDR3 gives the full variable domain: EAGVAQSPRYKIIEKRQSVAFWCNPISGHATLYWYQQILGQGPKLLIQFQNNGVVDDSQLPKDRFSAERLKGVDSTLKIQPAKLEDSAVYLCASSLGGQARINIQYFGAGTRLSVL.

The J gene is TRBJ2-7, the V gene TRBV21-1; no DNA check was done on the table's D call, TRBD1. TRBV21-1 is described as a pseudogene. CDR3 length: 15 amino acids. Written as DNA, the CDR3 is TGTGCCAGCAGGGGGGCCGCTATCTCCTTCTACGAGCAGTACTTC. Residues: CASRGAAISFYEQYF.

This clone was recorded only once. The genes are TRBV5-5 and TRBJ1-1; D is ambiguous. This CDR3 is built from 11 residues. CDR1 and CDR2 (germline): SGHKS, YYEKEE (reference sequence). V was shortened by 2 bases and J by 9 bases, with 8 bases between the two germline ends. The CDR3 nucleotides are TGTGCCAGCAGCTTTTGGCCCAAAGCTTTCTTT. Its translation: CASSFWPKAFF.

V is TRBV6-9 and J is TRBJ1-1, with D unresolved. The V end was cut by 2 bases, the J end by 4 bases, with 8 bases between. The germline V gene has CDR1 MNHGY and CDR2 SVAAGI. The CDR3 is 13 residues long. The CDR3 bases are TGTGCCAGCAGTTATACCTACTCCACTGAAGCTTTCTTT. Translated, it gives CASSYTYSTEAFF.

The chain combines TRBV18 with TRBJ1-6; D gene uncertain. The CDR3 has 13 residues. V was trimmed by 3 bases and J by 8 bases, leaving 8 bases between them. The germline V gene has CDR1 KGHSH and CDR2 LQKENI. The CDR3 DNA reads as TGTGCCAGCTCACCCTCCCGAGATTCACCCCTCCACTTT. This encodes CASSPSRDSPLHF. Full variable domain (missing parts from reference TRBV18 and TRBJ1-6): NAGVMQNPRHLVRRRGQEARLRCSPMKGHSHVYWYRQLPEEGLKFMVYLQKENIIDESGMPKERFSAEFPKEGPSILRIQQVVRGDSAAYFCASSPSRDSPLHFGNGTRLTVT.

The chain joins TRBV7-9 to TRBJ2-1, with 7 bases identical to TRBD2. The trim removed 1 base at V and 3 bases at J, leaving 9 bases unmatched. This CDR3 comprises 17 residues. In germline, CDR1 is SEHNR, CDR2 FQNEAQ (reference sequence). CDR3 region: CASSLDWRGSNYNEQFF. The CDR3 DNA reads TGTGCCAGCAGCTTAGATTGGCGGGGGAGTAACTACAATGAGCAGTTCTTC.

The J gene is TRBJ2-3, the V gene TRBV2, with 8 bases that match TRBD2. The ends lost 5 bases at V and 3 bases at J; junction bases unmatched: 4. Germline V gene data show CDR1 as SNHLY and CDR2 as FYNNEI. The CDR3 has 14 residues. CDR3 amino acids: CASSSIAGTDTQYF. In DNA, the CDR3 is TGTGCCAGCAGTTCGATAGCGGGGACAGATACGCAGTATTTT.

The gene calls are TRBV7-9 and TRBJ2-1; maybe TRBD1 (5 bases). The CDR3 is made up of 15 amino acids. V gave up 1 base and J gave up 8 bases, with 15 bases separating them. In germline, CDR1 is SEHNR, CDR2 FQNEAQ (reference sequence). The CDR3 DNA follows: TGTGCCAGCAGCTTAGAGCGTAGGGCAGGGTATGAGCAGTTCTTC. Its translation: CASSLERRAGYEQFF.

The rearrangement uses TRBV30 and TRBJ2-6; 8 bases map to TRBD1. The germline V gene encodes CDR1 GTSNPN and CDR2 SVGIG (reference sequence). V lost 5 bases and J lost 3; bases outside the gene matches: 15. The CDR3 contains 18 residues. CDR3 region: CAWDRGRIGMGGANVLTF. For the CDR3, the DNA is TGTGCCTGGGACAGGGGCAGGATCGGAATGGGTGGGGCCAACGTCCTGACTTTC.

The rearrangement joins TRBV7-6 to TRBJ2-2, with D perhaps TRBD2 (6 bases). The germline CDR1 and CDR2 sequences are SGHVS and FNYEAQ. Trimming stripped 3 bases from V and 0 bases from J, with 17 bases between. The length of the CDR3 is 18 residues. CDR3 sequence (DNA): TGTGCCAGCAGCTTCAGGGACTTGACGGGGACGAACACCGGGGAGCTGTTTTTT. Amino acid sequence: CASSFRDLTGTNTGELFF.

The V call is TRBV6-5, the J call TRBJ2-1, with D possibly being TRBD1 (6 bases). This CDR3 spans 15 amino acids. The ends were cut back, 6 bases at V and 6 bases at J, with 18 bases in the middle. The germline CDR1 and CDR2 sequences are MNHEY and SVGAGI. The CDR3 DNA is TGTGCCAGCAGCCGCTCCCAGGGGACCCTCAATGAGCAGTTCTTC. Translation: CASSRSQGTLNEQFF.

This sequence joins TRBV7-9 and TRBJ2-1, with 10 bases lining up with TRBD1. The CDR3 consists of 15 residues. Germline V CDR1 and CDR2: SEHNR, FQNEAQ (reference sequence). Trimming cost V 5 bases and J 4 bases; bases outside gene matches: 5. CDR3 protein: CASSLGQGEYNEQFF. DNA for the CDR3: TGTGCCAGCAGCCTTGGACAGGGGGAATACAATGAGCAGTTCTTC.